These T cell receptor beta chains were read from a single sample in a study of cytomegalovirus exposure and HLA in healthy donors. Clones were sequenced by immunoSEQ multiplex PCR, and TCRdb holds only the in-frame ones, with some missing. Here the sample spans approximately 140,000 clones, about 64% being singletons. Sequenced material: PBMCs. These receptors were obtained from a woman in her sixties in good health and CMV-seropositive. Each CDR3 is given with its conserved first and last residue. D genes are given only for firm matches. Part of the rows lack a size; the others show once, few, many or a class for expanded clones.

d_gene	j_gene	abundance	v_gene	CDR3nt	CDR3aa
TRBD1	TRBJ1-2	NA	TRBV5-6	TGTGCCAGCAGCATAGGACAGGGATATGGCTACACCTTC	CASSIGQGYGYTF
NA	TRBJ1-2	NA	TRBV6-1	TGTGCCAGCACCTTAGGACAGTTGGGGAACTATGGCTACACCTTC	CASTLGQLGNYGYTF
TRBD2	TRBJ2-5	few	TRBV15	TGTGCCACCAGCAGAGCTCCGGGAGGGAGGAACCAAGAGACCCAGTACTTC	CATSRAPGGRNQETQYF
TRBD2	TRBJ2-1	NA	TRBV19	TGTGCCAGTATAGAGCGGGACGGGAATGAGCAGTTCTTC	CASIERDGNEQFF
TRBD1	TRBJ1-5	few	TRBV10-3	TGTGCCATCAGTGAGACAGGGGGCCTGCCCCAGCATTTT	CAISETGGLPQHF
TRBD2	TRBJ2-7	NA	TRBV19	TGTGCCAGTAGTATGGCGGGAGGGCCGCAGTACTTC	CASSMAGGPQYF
TRBD2	TRBJ2-3	few	TRBV7-3	TGTGCCAGCAGCCCCACCCCTAGCGGGAGCCCCCTGGGTACGCAGTATTTT	CASSPTPSGSPLGTQYF
TRBD1	TRBJ1-4	NA	TRBV7-2	TGTGCCAGCAGCTTAGGGGGGTTGACAGGGGGAAATGAAAAACTGTTTTTT	CASSLGGLTGGNEKLFF
NA	TRBJ2-4	NA	TRBV28	TGTGCCAGCAGCAGACCGGGAAAAGCCAAAAACATTCAGTACTTC	CASSRPGKAKNIQYF
NA	TRBJ2-2	NA	TRBV7-3	TGTGCCAGCAGCCCGTACAGTAACACCGGGGAGCTGTTTTTT	CASSPYSNTGELFF
NA	TRBJ2-6	NA	TRBV28	TGTGCCAGCAGACTCCTAGGGGGCTCTGGGGCCAACGTCCTGACTTTC	CASRLLGGSGANVLTF
NA	TRBJ1-2	once	TRBV6-6	TGTGCCAGCAGTCGGACAGCCGATGCTAACTATGGCTACACCTTC	CASSRTADANYGYTF
TRBD1	TRBJ1-5	NA	TRBV2	TGTGCCAGCAGTAGAGACAGGGATAGCAATCAGCCCCAGCATTTT	CASSRDRDSNQPQHF
TRBD2	TRBJ2-2	NA	TRBV4-3	TGCGCCAGCAGCCAAGAAGCGGGAGGAGCCGGGGAGCTGTTTTTT	CASSQEAGGAGELFF
TRBD1	TRBJ2-3	NA	TRBV28	TGTGCCAGCAGTTCCTCTGCAGGGGGCAGGACAGATACGCAGTATTTT	CASSSSAGGRTDTQYF
TRBD2	TRBJ2-5	few	TRBV13	TGTGCCAGCAGCTTCCTACTAGCGGGAAAAGAGACCCAGTACTTC	CASSFLLAGKETQYF
NA	TRBJ2-7	NA	TRBV7-9	TGTTCCAGCAGCTTAGGGGCAGGGAGGAACGAGCAGTACTTC	CSSSLGAGRNEQYF
NA	TRBJ1-2	NA	TRBV6-5	TGTGCCAGCAGTCCGGGGGTCATATCGGGCTACACCTTC	CASSPGVISGYTF